This T cell receptor beta chain derives from a study of blood T cell repertoires in COVID-19. About the research overall: T cells, B-cell-depleted T cells, or PBMCs provided the cDNA or gDNA that served as material.

CDR3 length: 16 amino acids. The ends were cut back, 2 bases at V and 3 bases at J, with 13 bases in the middle. CDR1 and CDR2 from the germline V gene are KGHSH and LQKENI. Per the original data handling: Estimates of nucleated cell counts were drawn from the amplification of reference gene primers. TCRdb's table, derived via immunoSEQ multiplex PCR, lists solely in-frame clones and lacks some. V, J and clone size were drawn from that table, and D and trimming were deduced from the DNA. The table shows about 300,000 clones, with roughly 91% occurring only once. Those enrolled in Seattle joined during active infection and were followed longitudinally afterward.

The sequenced sample was peripheral blood. The chain employs TRBV18 and TRBJ2-2; D might be TRBD1 (5 bases). The TCR was taken from a woman in her 30s with COVID-19, enrolled during active disease. Here the CDR3 reads CASSPWTPGDTGELFF. CDR3 sequence (DNA): TGTGCCAGCTCACCATGGACACCGGGCGACACCGGGGAGCTGTTTTTT.